This T cell receptor beta chain was sequenced in a study of blood T cell repertoires in COVID-19. Overall study context: T cells, B-cell-depleted T cells, or PBMCs supplied cDNA or gDNA.

Source study methods: How many nucleated cells were present was estimated from reference gene primer amplification. The assay was immunoSEQ multiplex PCR, and TCRdb's table has in-frame clones only and misses some. The V and J calls and the clone size are those of that table, but D and trimming were determined from the DNA. The table records roughly 300,000 clones, about 80% of them present only once. This clone was found a few times. The sample comprised peripheral blood. This TCR came from a woman in her forties or fifties who had recovered from COVID-19.

The CDR3 DNA is TGCGCCAGCAGCCAACCTACAGGGACCTACGACGAAAAACTGTTTTTT. It specifies CASSQPTGTYDEKLFF. The genes are TRBV4-1 and TRBJ1-4, with D possibly TRBD1 on 6 matching bases. Germline V gene data show CDR1 as MGHRA and CDR2 as YSYEKL. V was clipped by 2 bases and J by 8 bases, with 18 bases between them. The CDR3 has 16 amino acids.